The clone carrying this T cell receptor beta chain came up a few times. The antigen is not known. Each CDR3 protein is one row after TCRdb ran MiXCR on the RT-PCR reads. Of roughly 790,000 distinct CDR3 sequences listed, over 20% are singletons. The entry originates in a study of response to subunit inactivated influenza vaccine. Overall study results and limits: Authors suggested few new T cells are recruited by each seasonal influenza vaccination.

The CDR3 is 15 residues long. V was shortened by 3 bases and J by 8 bases, with 19 bases between the two germline ends. The gene calls are TRBV12-3 or TRBV12-4 and TRBJ1-2; D is perhaps TRBD1 (5 bases). The origin of this receptor is a man in his fifties or sixties who received an inactivated influenza vaccine. Sequenced here: PBMCs from blood, sampled less than 6 days after vaccination. The CDR3 region is CASSFRQGGRLGYTF. In DNA form, the CDR3 reads TGTGCCAGCAGTTTTCGCCAGGGTGGTCGGTTAGGCTACACCTTC.